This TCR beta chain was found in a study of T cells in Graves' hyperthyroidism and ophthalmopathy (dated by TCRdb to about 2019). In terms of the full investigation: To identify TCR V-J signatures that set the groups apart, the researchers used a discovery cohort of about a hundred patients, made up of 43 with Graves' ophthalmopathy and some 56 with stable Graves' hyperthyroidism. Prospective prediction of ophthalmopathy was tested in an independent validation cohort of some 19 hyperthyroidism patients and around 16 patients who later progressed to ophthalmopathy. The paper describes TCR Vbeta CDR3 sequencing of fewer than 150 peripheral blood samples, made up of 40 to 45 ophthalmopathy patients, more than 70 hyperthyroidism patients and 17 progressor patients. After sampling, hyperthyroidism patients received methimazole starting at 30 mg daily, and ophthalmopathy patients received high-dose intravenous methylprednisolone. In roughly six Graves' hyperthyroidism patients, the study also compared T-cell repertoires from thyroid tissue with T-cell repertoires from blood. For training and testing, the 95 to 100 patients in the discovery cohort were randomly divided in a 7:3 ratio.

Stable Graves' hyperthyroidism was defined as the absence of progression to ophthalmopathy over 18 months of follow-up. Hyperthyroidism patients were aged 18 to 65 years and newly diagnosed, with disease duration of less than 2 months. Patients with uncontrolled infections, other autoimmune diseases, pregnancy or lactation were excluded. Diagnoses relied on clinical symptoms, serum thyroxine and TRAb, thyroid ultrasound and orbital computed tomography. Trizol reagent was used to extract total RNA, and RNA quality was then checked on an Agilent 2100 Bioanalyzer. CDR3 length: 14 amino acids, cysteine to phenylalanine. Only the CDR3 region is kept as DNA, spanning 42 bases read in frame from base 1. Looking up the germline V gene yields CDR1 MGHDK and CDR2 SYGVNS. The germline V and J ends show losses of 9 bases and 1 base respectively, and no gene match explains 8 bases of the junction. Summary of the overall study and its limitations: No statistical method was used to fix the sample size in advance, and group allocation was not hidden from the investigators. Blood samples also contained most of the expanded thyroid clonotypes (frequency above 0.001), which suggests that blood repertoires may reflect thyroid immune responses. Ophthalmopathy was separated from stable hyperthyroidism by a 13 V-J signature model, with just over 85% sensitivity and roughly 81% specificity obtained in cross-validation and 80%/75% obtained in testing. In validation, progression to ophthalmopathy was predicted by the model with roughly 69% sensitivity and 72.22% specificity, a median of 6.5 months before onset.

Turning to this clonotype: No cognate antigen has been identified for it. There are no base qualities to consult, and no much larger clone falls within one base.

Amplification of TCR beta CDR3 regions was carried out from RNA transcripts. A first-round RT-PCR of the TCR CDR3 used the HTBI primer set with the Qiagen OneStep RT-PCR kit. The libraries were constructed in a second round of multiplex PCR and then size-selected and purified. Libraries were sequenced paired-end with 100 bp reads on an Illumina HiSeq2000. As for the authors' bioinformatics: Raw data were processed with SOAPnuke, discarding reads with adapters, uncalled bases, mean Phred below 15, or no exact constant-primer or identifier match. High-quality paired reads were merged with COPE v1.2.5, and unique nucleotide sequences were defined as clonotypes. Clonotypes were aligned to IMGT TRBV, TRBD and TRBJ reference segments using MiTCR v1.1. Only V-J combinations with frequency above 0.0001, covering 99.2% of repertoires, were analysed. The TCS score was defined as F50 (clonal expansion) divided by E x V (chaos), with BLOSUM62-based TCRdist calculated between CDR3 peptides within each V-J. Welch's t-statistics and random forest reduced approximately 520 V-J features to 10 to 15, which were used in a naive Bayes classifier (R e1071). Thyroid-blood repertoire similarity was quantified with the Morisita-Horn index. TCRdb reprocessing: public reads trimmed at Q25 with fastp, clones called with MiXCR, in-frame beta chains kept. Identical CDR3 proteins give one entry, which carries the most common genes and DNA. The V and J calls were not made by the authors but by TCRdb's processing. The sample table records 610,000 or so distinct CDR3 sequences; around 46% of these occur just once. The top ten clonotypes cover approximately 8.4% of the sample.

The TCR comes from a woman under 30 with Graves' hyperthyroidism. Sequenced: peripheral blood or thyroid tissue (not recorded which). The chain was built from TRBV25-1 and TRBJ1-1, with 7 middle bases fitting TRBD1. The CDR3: CASGQVAKNTEAFF. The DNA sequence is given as TGTGCCAGTGGACAGGTGGCGAAGAACACTGAAGCTTTCTTT.